One sample yielded the 13 T cell receptor beta chains listed below, sequenced in a study of T cells after yellow fever vaccination. One entry per CDR3 protein, called by TCRdb with MiXCR from the 5' RACE reads. Of approximately 550,000 distinct CDR3 sequences listed, around an eighth are singletons. The input for sequencing was PBMCs, taken on the day of the yellow fever booster vaccination. These receptors were obtained from a man aged 30 to 45 who received the YFV17D yellow fever vaccine.

This clonotype was seen at least ten times. The chain employs TRBV10-1 and TRBJ2-1, with a possible D match to TRBD2 (5 bases). This CDR3 is 13 amino acids long. The V and J ends lost 6 bases and 6 bases respectively, with 12 bases between them. CDR1 and CDR2 (germline): WNHNN, SYGVQD (reference sequence). Here the CDR3 DNA reads TGCGCCAGCAGGAGTAGCGCAGGCAATGAGCAGTTCTTC. This encodes CASRSSAGNEQFF.

This clonotype appeared many times. The CDR3 loop reads CASSPGDYGYTF. CDR3 DNA: TGTGCCAGCAGCCCCGGCGATTATGGCTACACCTTC. V is TRBV6-2 or TRBV6-3 and J is TRBJ1-2; the D is unclear. Deletions cut 6 bases from V and 5 bases from J, with 10 bases between. The germline V gene encodes CDR1 MNHEY and CDR2 SVGEGT. The CDR3 length is 12 residues.

This clonotype was picked up a small number of times. The V call is TRBV5-1, the J call TRBJ2-5; 9 bases match TRBD2. The CDR3 length is 16 residues. Unmatched junction bases numbered 8, after V lost 4 bases and J lost 1 base. In germline, CDR1 is SGHRS, CDR2 YFSETQ. The CDR3 DNA is TGCGCCAGCAGCCCGCGACTAGCGGAGGGCCAAGAGACCCAGTACTTC. It specifies CASSPRLAEGQETQYF.

The gene calls are TRBV6-5 and TRBJ2-5, with D possibly being TRBD1 (5 bases). In germline, CDR1 is MNHEY, CDR2 SVGAGI. The CDR3 extends over 15 amino acids. V lost 0 bases and J 1 base, leaving 9 bases between the germline ends. CDR3: CASSYSVRVQETQYF. For the CDR3, the DNA is TGTGCCAGCAGTTACTCAGTCAGGGTCCAAGAGACCCAGTACTTC.

The J gene is TRBJ1-5, the V gene TRBV20-1; maybe TRBD1 (5 bases). CDR1 is DFQATT, CDR2 SNEGSKA, per germline (reference sequence). The CDR3 loop spans 14 amino acids. Trimming left V 5 bases short and J 4 bases short, with 15 bases between. This CDR3 is CSAGGSARNQPQHF. CDR3 coding DNA: TGCAGTGCTGGGGGGTCGGCGAGAAATCAGCCCCAGCATTTT.

In its sample, this clonotype was seen many times. This sequence joins TRBV12-3 or TRBV12-4 and TRBJ2-1; D is unresolved. V was cut by 0 bases and J by 2 bases, with 11 bases left in between. The CDR3 loop spans 16 amino acids. The CDR3 is CASSLAIAVTYNEQFF. CDR3 in DNA: TGTGCCAGCAGTTTAGCGATAGCTGTGACCTACAATGAGCAGTTCTTC.

V is TRBV5-1 and J is TRBJ1-1, with D possibly matching TRBD1 (5 bases). The CDR3 runs 16 residues. V dropped 2 bases and J dropped 5 bases, with 19 bases sitting between them. Per the germline V gene, CDR1 is SGHRS and CDR2 is YFSETQ. CDR3 in amino acids: CASSLQPQGTPTEAFF. Here the CDR3 DNA reads TGCGCCAGCAGCTTACAACCCCAGGGTACTCCTACTGAAGCTTTCTTT.

V and J are TRBV20-1 and TRBJ2-7; D remains ambiguous. Per germline, CDR1 DFQATT and CDR2 SNEGSKA (reference sequence). The CDR3 consists of 13 residues. The ends were cut back, 1 base at V and 6 bases at J, with 13 bases in the middle. The CDR3 protein is CSARGGIRREQYF. DNA for the CDR3: TGCAGTGCTAGAGGTGGTATAAGACGCGAGCAGTACTTC.

In this sample, this clonotype turned up a few times. This chain joins TRBV5-1 and TRBJ2-3; TRBD2 matches 10 bases. V shed 7 bases, J shed 2 bases, and the junction held 4 bases outside the gene matches. The V gene's germline CDR1 is SGHRS and CDR2 YFSETQ. CDR3 length equals 14 residues. The CDR3 protein is CASLAGEVTDTQYF. As DNA, the CDR3 is TGCGCCAGCCTAGCGGGAGAAGTCACAGATACGCAGTATTTT.

This clonotype appeared a few times. J is TRBJ2-7 and V is TRBV7-2; D not resolved. V gave up 4 bases and J gave up 4 bases, with 8 bases separating them. Germline assignment: CDR1 SGHTA and CDR2 FQGNSA. The CDR3 runs 12 residues. The DNA of the CDR3 is TGTGCCAGCAGCTCTTCTTTATACGAGCAGTACTTC. This codes for CASSSSLYEQYF.

This chain connects TRBV30 to TRBJ2-7; no firm D call. Deletions cut 2 bases from V and 4 bases from J, with 15 bases between. The germline V gene encodes CDR1 GTSNPN and CDR2 SVGIG (reference sequence). The length of the CDR3 is 14 residues. The CDR3 DNA follows: TGTGCCTGGAGTCACGACAACCTCCCATACGAGCAGTACTTC. It codes for CAWSHDNLPYEQYF.

V usage is TRBV7-8 and J usage is TRBJ2-7; 14 bases map to TRBD2. The CDR3 is 15 residues long. The V gene end was trimmed by 5 bases and the J gene end by 9 bases; junction bases not matched to a gene: 9. Germline V gene lookup returns CDR1 SGHVS and CDR2 FQNEAQ. CDR3 amino acids: CASSPPGLAGAVQYF. The CDR3 DNA reads TGTGCCAGCAGCCCCCCGGGACTAGCGGGAGCCGTGCAGTACTTC.

The table lists this clonotype with a few counts. V and J are TRBV4-2 and TRBJ2-7; 8 bases are shared with TRBD2. V was clipped by 1 base and J by 5 bases; unmatched bases: 4. The germline V gene encodes CDR1 LGHNA and CDR2 YNFKEQ. CDR3 size: 14 residues. The CDR3 loop is CASSQAGGRNEQYF. The CDR3 bases are TGTGCCAGCAGCCAAGCTGGCGGGAGGAACGAGCAGTACTTC.